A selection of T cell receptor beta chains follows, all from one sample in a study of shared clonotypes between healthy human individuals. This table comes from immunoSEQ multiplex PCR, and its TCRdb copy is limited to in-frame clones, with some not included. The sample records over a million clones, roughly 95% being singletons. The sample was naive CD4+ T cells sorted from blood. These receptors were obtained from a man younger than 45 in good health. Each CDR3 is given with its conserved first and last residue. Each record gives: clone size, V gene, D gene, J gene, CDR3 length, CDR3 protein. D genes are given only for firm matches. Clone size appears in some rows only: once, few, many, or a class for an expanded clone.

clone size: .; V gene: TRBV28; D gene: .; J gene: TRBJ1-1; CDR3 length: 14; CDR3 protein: CASPLGGKGTEAFF
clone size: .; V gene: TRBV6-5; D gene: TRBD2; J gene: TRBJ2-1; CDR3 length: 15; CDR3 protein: CASRTKRETYNEQFF
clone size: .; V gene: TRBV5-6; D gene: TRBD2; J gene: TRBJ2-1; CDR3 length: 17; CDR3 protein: CASSFRTSGSPYNEQFF
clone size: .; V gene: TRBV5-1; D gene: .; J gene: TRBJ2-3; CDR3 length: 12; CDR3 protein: CASSPRVDTQYF
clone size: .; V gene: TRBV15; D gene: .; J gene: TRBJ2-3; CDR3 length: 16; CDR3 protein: CATSRVRLGSTDTQYF
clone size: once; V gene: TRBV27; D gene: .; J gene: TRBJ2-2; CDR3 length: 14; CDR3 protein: CASSLLRDTGELFF
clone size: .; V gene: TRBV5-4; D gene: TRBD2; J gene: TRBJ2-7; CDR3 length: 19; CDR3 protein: CASSFGGTSGSRKSYEQYF
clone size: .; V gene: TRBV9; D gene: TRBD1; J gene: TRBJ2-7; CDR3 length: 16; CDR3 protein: CASSATPRDRPYEQYF
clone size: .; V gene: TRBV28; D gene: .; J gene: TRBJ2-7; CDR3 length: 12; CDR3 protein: CASSLGRKWQYF
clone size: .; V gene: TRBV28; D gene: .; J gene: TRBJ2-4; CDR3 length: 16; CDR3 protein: CASSLSGQAQKNIQYF
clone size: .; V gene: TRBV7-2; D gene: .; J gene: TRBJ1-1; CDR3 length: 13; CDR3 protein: CASSSVGGTEAFF
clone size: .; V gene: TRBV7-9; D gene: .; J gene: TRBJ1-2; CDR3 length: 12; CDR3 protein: CASSLVDYGYTF
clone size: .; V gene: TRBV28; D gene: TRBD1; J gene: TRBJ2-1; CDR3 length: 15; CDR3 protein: CASRGQAGSYNEQFF
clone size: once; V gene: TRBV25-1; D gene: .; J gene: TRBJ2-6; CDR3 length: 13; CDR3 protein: CASSDSGANVLTF
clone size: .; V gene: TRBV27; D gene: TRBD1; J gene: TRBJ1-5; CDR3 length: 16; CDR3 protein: CASSLNGGQANQPQHF
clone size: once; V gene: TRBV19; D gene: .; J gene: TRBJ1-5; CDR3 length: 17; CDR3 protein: CASSIGFEARYNQPQHF
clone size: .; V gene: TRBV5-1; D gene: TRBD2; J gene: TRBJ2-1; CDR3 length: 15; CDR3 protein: CASSFTSGRYNEQFF
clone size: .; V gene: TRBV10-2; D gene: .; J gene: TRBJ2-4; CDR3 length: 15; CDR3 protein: CASKHPRQSGYIQYF